The entry below describes one TCR beta chain. The antigen is unknown. The data originate from a study of shared clonotypes between healthy human individuals. The table came from immunoSEQ multiplex PCR; TCRdb's copy has only in-frame clones and leaves some out. The sample records fewer than 2.5 million clones, roughly 93% being singletons. The germline CDR1 and CDR2 sequences are SGHRS and YFSETQ. This CDR3 has 16 amino acids. V shed 7 bases, J shed 2 bases, and the junction held 11 bases outside the gene matches. Study-level points and caveats: Generation probabilities of non-shared clonotypes were lower (relative to those shared by all four donors).

This sequence joins TRBV5-1 and TRBJ2-3, with 9 positions matching TRBD2. Input material: naive CD4+ T cells from PBMCs. As to subset: CD45RA+ positively selected. This clonotype originated in a man between 18 and 35 years old in good health. Some clones in this sample may be carry-over from other donors' samples. For the CDR3, the DNA is TGCGCCAGCCGCCGGGCTAGCGGGGCCCCCACAGATACGCAGTATTTT. Translating it yields CASRRASGAPTDTQYF.